This TCR beta chain was retrieved from a study of cytomegalovirus exposure and HLA in healthy donors. PCR amplification relied on 60 Vbeta primers (plus 13 Jbeta primers). The data were produced by immunoSEQ multiplex PCR, yet TCRdb's version contains in-frame clones alone and is incomplete. The sample includes under 200,000 clones, 70% to 85% of them seen just once. The CDR3 has 11 residues. J was trimmed by 9 bases and V by 4 bases; bases with no gene match: 2. Germline lookup yields CDR1 DFQATT and CDR2 SNEGSKA (reference sequence). The sample was PBMCs. The sequence derives from a middle-aged man in good health and CMV-seropositive. The chain couples TRBV20-1 to TRBJ1-2, with 10 bases that match TRBD1. Here the CDR3 DNA reads TGCAGTGCTATGGACAGGGGGAGCTACACCTTC. Its protein is CSAMDRGSYTF.